This passage covers 26 T cell receptor beta chains from one sample sequenced in a study of blood T cell repertoires in COVID-19. Generated by immunoSEQ multiplex PCR, the TCRdb table keeps only in-frame clones and is missing some. The data hold around 120,000 clones, with roughly 88% observed a single time. Material for sequencing was peripheral blood. The receptors originated from a man aged 50 to 60 with acute or convalescent COVID-19.

The CDR3 spells CASGGVANRETQYF. Here the CDR3 DNA reads TGTGCCAGCGGAGGAGTGGCGAACCGGGAGACCCAGTACTTC. The J gene is TRBJ2-5, the V gene TRBV6-6; maybe TRBD2 (5 bases). Trimming stripped 8 bases from V and 5 bases from J, with 18 bases between. This CDR3 is 14 amino acids long. CDR1 is MNHNY, CDR2 SVGAGI, per germline (reference sequence).

This chain uses TRBV6-2 or TRBV6-3 with TRBJ2-5, with TRBD1 identical over 7 bases. V lost 2 bases, J lost 0 bases, and 9 bases stayed unmatched. CDR1 and CDR2 (germline): MNHEY, SVGEGT. CDR3 length: 17 amino acids. The CDR3 DNA sequence: TGTGCCAGCAGTTACCGAACAGGGGCTAACGACCAAGAGACCCAGTACTTC. Its protein product is CASSYRTGANDQETQYF.

The sample holds many counts of this clone. The chain combines TRBV11-2 with TRBJ2-7, with D hard to call. The CDR3 consists of 15 residues. The germline CDR1 and CDR2 sequences are SGHAT and FQNNGV. V was cut by 5 bases and J by 0 bases, with 14 bases left in between. Here the CDR3 DNA reads TGTGCCAGCAGCCGAACCCCTAGTCACTCCTACGAGCAGTACTTC. This encodes CASSRTPSHSYEQYF.

The chain employs TRBV21-1 and TRBJ2-7; the table's D call of TRBD1 was not tested on the DNA. TRBV21-1 is shown as a pseudogene. The CDR3 runs 14 residues. CDR3 DNA sequence: TGTGCCAGCAGCATCCGGGACAGGGGCAACGAGCAGTACTTC. This gives the protein CASSIRDRGNEQYF.

This clone was observed a handful of times. V is TRBV5-4 and J is TRBJ1-1; a possible D gene is TRBD1 (6 bases). The CDR3 is made up of 12 amino acids. Germline values: CDR1 SGHNT, CDR2 YYREEE (reference sequence). Trimming took off 3 bases at V and 5 bases at J, with 8 bases between the two ends. The CDR3 DNA reads as TGTGCCAGCAGCTCCGACAGGACTGAAGCTTTCTTT. The encoded protein is CASSSDRTEAFF.

The chain uses TRBV5-4 and TRBJ2-7, with 10 bases identical to TRBD2. The CDR3 consists of 15 residues. Germline CDR1 SGHNT, CDR2 YYREEE (reference sequence). Trimming at V came to 4 bases and at J to 3 bases, leaving 7 bases not matched to a gene. CDR3 bases: TGTGCCAGCAGCCCCGGCGGGACTAGCGACTACGAGCAGTACTTC. It is translated as CASSPGGTSDYEQYF. Combining the CDR3 with reference TRBV5-4 and TRBJ2-7 gives the whole variable domain ETGVTQSPTHLIKTRGQQVTLRCSSQSGHNTVSWYQQALGQGPQFIFQYYREEENGRGNFPPRFSGLQFPNYSSELNVNALELDDSALYLCASSPGGTSDYEQYFGPGTRLTVT.

This chain links TRBV5-1 with TRBJ2-1; 8 bases line up with TRBD2. Germline V gives CDR1 SGHRS, CDR2 YFSETQ. Trimming at V came to 4 bases and at J to 3 bases, leaving 12 bases not matched to a gene. This CDR3 comprises 17 residues. CDR3 coding DNA: TGCGCCAGCAGCCCTGGACTAGCCGAACGTCTCTACAATGAGCAGTTCTTC. It specifies CASSPGLAERLYNEQFF.

A note on this clone: One end of the junction does not line up with germline, which may come from a read error. The chain couples TRBV7-2 to TRBJ1-1, with 9 bases matching TRBD1. Germline CDR1 reads SGHTA; CDR2 reads FQGNSA. This CDR3 region has 16 residues. Here the CDR3 DNA reads TGTGCCAGCAGCGCCCTCCGAGGGACAGGGAACACTGAAGCTTTTTTT. Residues: CASSALRGTGNTEAFF.

This chain joins TRBV19 and TRBJ1-2, with D possibly TRBD1 on 6 matching bases. The V end was cut by 4 bases, the J end by 5 bases, with 14 bases between. CDR1 is LNHDA and CDR2 is SQIVND in the germline V gene (reference sequence). The CDR3 sequence is 14 residues long. The CDR3 region has the DNA TGTGCCAGTAGTAGCCCCGACAGGCGATATGGCTACACCTTC. Its translation is CASSSPDRRYGYTF.

In its sample, this clone was seen a few times. The V gene is TRBV29-1, the J gene TRBJ1-2; 7 nucleotides line up with TRBD1. The germline V gene has CDR1 SQVTM and CDR2 ANQGSEA. Trimming cost V 5 bases and J 5 bases; bases outside gene matches: 11. The CDR3 extends over 14 amino acids. CDR3 loop: CSVREEGAKYGYTF. The CDR3 nucleotides read TGCAGCGTTCGTGAAGAGGGGGCGAAGTATGGCTACACCTTC.

The chain is built from TRBV12-5 and TRBJ1-1; TRBD1 agrees at 7 bases. This CDR3 has 15 amino acids. V lost 1 base to trimming and J lost 2 bases; unmatched junction nucleotides: 4. The germline CDR1 and CDR2 sequences are LGHNT and FRNRAP. Written as DNA, the CDR3 is TGTGCTAGTGGTTTGGATTGGGACAGTAACACTGAAGCTTTCTTT. Residues: CASGLDWDSNTEAFF. The full variable domain, with the rest looked up from reference TRBV12-5 and TRBJ1-1, is DARVTQTPRHKVTEMGQEVTMRCQPILGHNTVFWYRQTMMQGLELLAYFRNRAPLDDSGMPKDRFSAEMPDATLATLKIQPSEPRDSAVYFCASGLDWDSNTEAFFGQGTRLTVV.

CDR3 nucleotide sequence: TGTGCCAGCAGCGTAGAGGAGGGCCGCTCTGGAAACACCATATATTTT. It encodes CASSVEEGRSGNTIYF. This chain connects TRBV9 to TRBJ1-3; D call uncertain. This CDR3 has 16 residues. The germline gives CDR1 SGDLS, CDR2 YYNGEE. Trimming took off 0 bases at V and 0 bases at J, with 10 bases between the two ends.

CDR3 amino acids: CASSLNSYEQYF. The CDR3 bases are TGTGCCAGCAGCTTGAACAGCTACGAGCAGTACTTC. The chain is built from TRBV5-5 and TRBJ2-7; D not certain. V was cut by 1 base and J by 3 bases, with 5 bases left in between. The CDR3 covers 12 residues. CDR1 and CDR2 from the germline V gene are SGHKS and YYEKEE (reference sequence).

The J gene is TRBJ2-1, the V gene TRBV6-4; no clear D gene. Germline V gene lookup returns CDR1 MRHNA and CDR2 SNTAGT. The CDR3 totals 13 residues. V was pared by 6 bases and J by 10 bases, with 16 bases between. CDR3 residues: CASSPTPSAEQFF. The CDR3 region has the DNA TGTGCCAGCAGCCCGACTCCCAGTGCCGAGCAGTTCTTC.

This chain connects TRBV5-1 to TRBJ2-7, with a possible D match to TRBD2 (6 bases). V was clipped by 4 bases and J by 0 bases, with 20 bases between them. The CDR3 spans 17 residues. The germline V gene has CDR1 SGHRS and CDR2 YFSETQ. The CDR3 DNA sequence: TGCGCCAGCAGCATTGGTATATGGGGGGAAGTCTCCTACGAGCAGTACTTC. Protein product: CASSIGIWGEVSYEQYF.

The V gene is TRBV6-1, the J gene TRBJ2-7; D gene uncertain. CDR1 and CDR2 (germline): MNHNS, SASEGT. This CDR3 contains 12 residues. The ends were cut back, 3 bases at V and 8 bases at J, with 11 bases in the middle. The CDR3 bases are TGTGCCAGCAGTGATTATTACTTTAAGCAGTACTTC. Its protein product is CASSDYYFKQYF.

The chain has TRBV5-4 and TRBJ2-7, with 14 nucleotides matching TRBD2. Germline-derived CDR1 and CDR2 are SGHNT and YYREEE (reference sequence). There are 17 residues in the CDR3. The trim removed 3 bases at V and 3 bases at J, leaving 8 bases unmatched. The CDR3 bases are TGTGCCAGCAGCTCCCCGGGACTAGCGGGAGTAAGCTACGAGCAGTACTTC. As protein: CASSSPGLAGVSYEQYF. Full variable domain (outside the CDR3, taken from reference TRBV5-4 and TRBJ2-7): ETGVTQSPTHLIKTRGQQVTLRCSSQSGHNTVSWYQQALGQGPQFIFQYYREEENGRGNFPPRFSGLQFPNYSSELNVNALELDDSALYLCASSSPGLAGVSYEQYFGPGTRLTVT.

The J gene is TRBJ1-3, the V gene TRBV29-1; a possible D gene is TRBD1 (6 bases). The germline gives CDR1 SQVTM, CDR2 ANQGSEA. This CDR3 contains 14 residues. V was pared by 7 bases and J by 4 bases, with 17 bases between. CDR3 protein: CSAVTGNSGNTIYF. The CDR3 DNA sequence: TGCAGCGCTGTCACAGGGAACTCCGGAAACACCATATATTTT.

The V call is TRBV30, the J call TRBJ1-2, with 7 bases lining up with TRBD1. Germline V CDR1 and CDR2: GTSNPN, SVGIG (reference sequence). The J segment lost 5 bases and the V segment lost 0 bases, leaving 15 bases of the junction unmatched. CDR3 length: 17 amino acids. The CDR3 loop reads CAWSVPKDRLVNYGYTF. The CDR3 nucleotides are TGTGCCTGGAGTGTACCCAAGGACAGGTTGGTCAATTATGGCTACACCTTC.

The gene calls are TRBV7-2 and TRBJ2-5, with a possible D match to TRBD1 (5 bases). The CDR3 has 15 residues. Looked up from germline, CDR1 is SGHTA and CDR2 is FQGNSA. The ends were cut back, 1 base at V and 3 bases at J, with 12 bases in the middle. CDR3 region: CASSLGVGHKETQYF. DNA of the CDR3: TGTGCCAGCAGCTTAGGGGTGGGGCATAAAGAGACCCAGTACTTC.

The V gene is TRBV6-5, the J gene TRBJ2-5, with 7 bases aligning to TRBD1. The CDR3 loop spans 14 amino acids. Germline assignment: CDR1 MNHEY and CDR2 SVGAGI. Trimming cost V 9 bases and J 2 bases; bases outside gene matches: 9. The CDR3 reads CASERMGQQETQYF. DNA of the CDR3: TGTGCCAGTGAAAGAATGGGACAGCAAGAGACCCAGTACTTC.

The CDR3 DNA sequence: TGTGCCAGCAGCTTCGGCACCAGGATCTCCTACAATGAGCAGTTCTTC. Translated, it gives CASSFGTRISYNEQFF. V gene TRBV7-2 combines with J gene TRBJ2-1; D gene unclear. The CDR3 extends over 16 amino acids. V was shortened by 3 bases and J by 0 bases, with 12 bases between the two germline ends. The germline V gene encodes CDR1 SGHTA and CDR2 FQGNSA.

The chain employs TRBV19 and TRBJ1-1; D remains unclear. The CDR3 is 13 residues long. The ends were cut back, 3 bases at V and 5 bases at J, with 10 bases in the middle. Germline CDR1 reads LNHDA; CDR2 reads SQIVND (reference sequence). The CDR3, as DNA: TGTGCCAGTAGTATCTTCGGGTGGACTGAAGCTTTCTTT. As protein: CASSIFGWTEAFF.

This clone was observed a single time. This chain uses TRBV18 with TRBJ2-3; D gene unclear. With 3 bases removed from V and 4 bases from J, the gap between germline ends came to 8 bases. The CDR3 is made up of 13 amino acids. Germline CDR1 reads KGHSH; CDR2 reads LQKENI. The CDR3 DNA sequence: TGTGCCAGCTCACCCGATGAGGCAGATACGCAGTATTTT. This translates into CASSPDEADTQYF.

The rearrangement joins TRBV19 to TRBJ1-1; maybe TRBD1 (5 bases). CDR3 length: 15 residues. The germline V gene encodes CDR1 LNHDA and CDR2 SQIVND (reference sequence). Trimming shortened V by 5 bases and J by 3 bases, and 16 bases separated the two germline ends. The CDR3 DNA follows: TGTGCCAGTAGTGCGAAGGGGTGGATCGACACTGAAGCTTTCTTT. Its translation is CASSAKGWIDTEAFF.

The chain employs TRBV7-2 and TRBJ2-7; TRBD1 might be the D (5 bases). Trimming removed 2 bases from V and 3 bases from J, with 14 bases in between. Germline V gene data show CDR1 as SGHTA and CDR2 as FQGNSA. This CDR3 comprises 15 residues. CDR3 protein: CASSLRVFRDYEQYF. DNA of the CDR3: TGTGCCAGCAGCTTAAGGGTATTCAGGGACTACGAGCAGTACTTC.